Listed here is a single T cell receptor (beta chain). The target of this receptor is not known. Per-nucleotide qualities are absent, and no much larger clonotype sits a single base away. Library preparation employed the immunoSEQ multiplex PCR assay. RNA was extracted from all samples and reverse transcribed into cDNA as template for TCR sequencing. SuperScript III was used for first-strand cDNA synthesis, primed with a 2:1 mix of oligo-dT and random hexamers. A synthetic immune receptor repertoire was used to gauge amplification bias, and whatever bias remained was removed computationally. The source study handled its data this way. Raw reads were preprocessed to remove errors, and CDR3 was defined by IMGT conventions from the conserved cysteine to phenylalanine. To get clonality, Shannon entropy was normalized by log2 of the number of productive unique TCRs and the result was subtracted from 1. Whether each scalp clone was CD4 or CD8 was inferred by checking scalp TCRbeta sequences against the CD4 and CD8 repertoires from sorted blood. What TCRdb holds here is the immuneACCESS table cut down to in-frame rearrangements. Part of the clones is not present; checked against another copy, under half of the missing clones reflect an unresolved V gene, and the others are unexplained. Clone size and V and J calls were adopted from that table, with D and trimming inferred from the DNA. The sample profile shows 95,000 to 120,000 clones; 59% of them were found once. Jointly, the top ten make up 20% to 25% of the sample.

V and J are truncated by 3 bases and 6 bases respectively, leaving an intervening sequence of 18 bases. The CDR3 starts with the cysteine, ends with the phenylalanine, and has 17 residues. CDR3 DNA only is kept here, 51 bases in frame from base 1. The germline V gene sets CDR1 to SNHLY and CDR2 to FYNNEI. After PBMCs were isolated by density centrifugation and stained for CD3, CD4 and CD8, a FACSAria was used to sort CD4+ and CD8+ T cells. Unaffected controls provided scalp biopsies and blood samples. This record comes from a study of CD8+ T cells in alopecia areata (dated by TCRdb to 2016 to 2019). General notes on the study: To study T cell clonal expansion in alopecia areata, the researchers applied high-throughput TCRbeta sequencing to both the C3H/HeJ mouse model and human patients. Scalp tissue and sorted CD4+ and CD8+ peripheral blood T cells from patchy and totalis/universalis alopecia areata patients and from healthy controls were covered by human TCRbeta sequencing. The RNA source kit depended on sample type: the PAXgene miRNA kit for fixed scalp, the miRNeasy kit for PBMCs, and the RNeasy kit for mouse skin. Scalp clonality was compared across normal scalp (n=4), patchy alopecia areata scalp (n=8), and alopecia totalis/universalis scalp (n=8). TCRbeta CDR3 regions were amplified by immunoSEQ multiplex PCR with 35 Vbeta forward and 13 Jbeta reverse primers. Beyond this particular receptor, the publication reports: Higher clonality and more expanded CD8+ clones were observed in lesional scalp than in normal scalp, particularly in alopecia totalis/universalis, a finding suggestive of antigenic drive. TCR sequences shared between patients were less clear than in mice, possibly partly because of HLA diversity in the patient population. Resident alphabeta T cells in normal human skin are also sequenced, complicating scalp TCR repertoire analysis, unlike mouse skin dominated by gammadelta T cells.

Sequencing was done on a sample of CD8+ T cells sorted from blood. This clonotype was obtained from a human donor in good health. Rearrangement joined TRBV2 to TRBJ1-6; a tentative D call is TRBD1 (5 bases match). The DNA reads as follows: TGTGCCAGCAGTGAGGGTACCTGGGGGGGAGTTAATTCACCCCTCCACTTT. It encodes CASSEGTWGGVNSPLHF.